The clone carrying this T cell receptor (beta chain) was detected a few times. The assay was immunoSEQ multiplex PCR, and TCRdb's table has in-frame clones only and misses some. The sample contains 65,000 to 90,000 clones, about 89% of which appear only once. The data stem from a study of OX40 agonist ivuxolimab in advanced cancers. Overall study context: Partial responses were achieved by three patients, of whom one had hepatocellular carcinoma and two had cutaneous melanoma.

V dropped 1 base and J dropped 2 bases, with 8 bases sitting between them. CDR3 length equals 14 residues. CDR1 is MDHEN and CDR2 is SYDVKM in the germline V gene. Autoimmune disease history or systemic immunosuppression was exclusionary. Baseline was the first blood sampling point, followed by cycle 4 day 1 and cycle 7 day 1. This chain links TRBV28 with TRBJ1-1; D not certain. This specimen consisted of CD4+ or CD8+ T cells sorted from blood, obtained in a trial of the OX40 agonist ivuxolimab. This sequence was found in an adult with an advanced solid tumor such as melanoma, head and neck, liver or kidney cancer. The CDR3 is CASSLFGGNTEAFF. CDR3 nucleotide sequence: TGTGCCAGCAGTTTATTCGGTGGAAACACTGAAGCTTTCTTT.